A single sample is the source of the 12 T cell receptor beta chains below, sequenced in a study of blood T cell repertoires in COVID-19. TCRdb's table, derived via immunoSEQ multiplex PCR, lists solely in-frame clones and lacks some. The sample includes hundreds of thousands of clones, around nine tenths seen only once; the top ten take approximately 1.3%. The specimen was peripheral blood. These receptors all come from an elderly man with acute or convalescent COVID-19.

This clone has only one observation. CDR3 nucleotide sequence: TGTGCCAGCAGTTTGCGACCCCAAGGGGCCCTCTACGAGCAGTACTTC. It encodes CASSLRPQGALYEQYF. The chain carries TRBV27 and TRBJ2-7, with D possibly TRBD1 on 5 matching bases. The CDR3 loop spans 16 amino acids. The V end lost 3 bases, the J end lost 3 bases, and 18 bases lay between the germline ends. From germline, CDR1 is MNHEY and CDR2 SMNVEV (reference sequence).

A word on this clone: The sample holds other DNA sequences that translate to the same CDR3. This sequence joins TRBV5-4 and TRBJ2-3; the match to TRBD1 covers 8 bases. This CDR3 is 14 amino acids long. The V gene end was trimmed by 1 base and the J gene end by 6 bases; junction bases not matched to a gene: 4. Germline V gene lookup returns CDR1 SGHNT and CDR2 YYREEE (reference sequence). The CDR3 sequence is CASSLRQGADTQYF. In DNA form, the CDR3 reads TGTGCCAGCAGCTTGAGGCAGGGGGCGGATACGCAGTATTTT.

The chain joins TRBV7-9 to TRBJ2-1, with 9 nucleotides matching TRBD2. V lost 7 bases to trimming and J lost 8 bases; unmatched junction nucleotides: 15. Germline assignment: CDR1 SEHNR and CDR2 FQNEAQ (reference sequence). The CDR3 extends over 16 amino acids. The CDR3 sequence: CASNPFSGRTSHEQFF. CDR3 nucleotide sequence: TGTGCCAGCAACCCCTTTAGCGGGAGAACGTCACATGAGCAGTTCTTC.

This chain uses TRBV6-5 with TRBJ2-5; TRBD2 aligns across 12 bases. The CDR3 is 15 amino acids. The V gene's germline CDR1 is MNHEY and CDR2 SVGAGI. The V and J ends lost 2 bases and 5 bases, in that order; junction bases with no gene match: 3. CDR3 in DNA: TGTGCCAGCAGTTACACTAGCGGGAGGTGGGAGACCCAGTACTTC. It codes for CASSYTSGRWETQYF.

The gene calls are TRBV18 and TRBJ2-1, with D maybe TRBD1 (5 bases). This CDR3 spans 13 amino acids. Germline values: CDR1 KGHSH, CDR2 LQKENI. V was shortened by 4 bases and J by 5 bases, with 9 bases between the two germline ends. The CDR3 spells CASSRGTDNEQFF. The CDR3 DNA follows: TGTGCCAGCTCACGGGGCACCGACAATGAGCAGTTCTTC.

The J gene is TRBJ2-3, the V gene TRBV9; maybe TRBD1 (6 bases). This CDR3 comprises 16 residues. Germline V gives CDR1 SGDLS, CDR2 YYNGEE. Trimming removed 0 bases at V and 2 bases at J, with 13 bases between. CDR3 residues: CASSVADRLATDTQYF. Written as DNA, the CDR3 is TGTGCCAGCAGCGTAGCTGACAGGCTAGCCACAGATACGCAGTATTTT.

CDR3 sequence reads: CASSSEGSTDTQYF. The CDR3 region has the DNA TGTGCCAGCAGCTCGGAGGGAAGCACAGATACGCAGTATTTT. J is TRBJ2-3 and V is TRBV5-4, with a tentative D call TRBD2 (6 bases). V was clipped by 3 bases and J by 0 bases, with 8 bases between them. Germline CDR1 is SGHNT and CDR2 is YYREEE (reference sequence). This CDR3 has 14 amino acids.

The rearrangement links TRBV5-5 to TRBJ2-6, with 7 bases lining up with TRBD1. The CDR3 extends over 17 amino acids. The junction had 10 bases not matched to a gene; V was cut back by 5 bases and J by 2 bases. Germline loops: CDR1 SGHKS, CDR2 YYEKEE (reference sequence). The CDR3: CASSSLTGLAGANVLTF. The CDR3 DNA follows: TGTGCCAGCAGTTCTTTGACAGGGTTAGCTGGGGCCAACGTCCTGACTTTC.

As DNA, the CDR3 is TGTGCCAGCAGTTCAGAGGACAACGCGAACACCGGGGAGCTGTTTTTT. Protein sequence: CASSSEDNANTGELFF. The gene calls are TRBV28 and TRBJ2-2, with a possible D match to TRBD1 (5 bases). From germline, CDR1 is MDHEN and CDR2 SYDVKM. The CDR3 has 16 amino acids. Trimming took off 4 bases at V and 0 bases at J, with 12 bases between the two ends. The complete variable domain, with remaining parts taken from reference TRBV28 and TRBJ2-2, reads DVKVTQSSRYLVKRTGEKVFLECVQDMDHENMFWYRQDPGLGLRLIYFSYDVKMKEKGDIPEGYSVSREKKERFSLILESASTNQTSMYLCASSSEDNANTGELFFGEGSRLTVL.

This clone was seen a handful of times. V is TRBV6-5 and J is TRBJ2-2; D not resolved. CDR3 size: 15 residues. The V end was cut by 6 bases, the J end by 6 bases, with 17 bases between. Per the germline V gene, CDR1 is MNHEY and CDR2 is SVGAGI. The CDR3 region has the DNA TGTGCCAGCAGCTACCTGGTGACTGGAGCCGGGGAGCTGTTTTTT. Amino acids: CASSYLVTGAGELFF.

The sample holds a few counts of this clone. The chain is built from TRBV4-1 and TRBJ2-2; D gene ambiguous. The CDR3 spans 15 residues. Germline V gene data show CDR1 as MGHRA and CDR2 as YSYEKL. V was trimmed by 4 bases and J by 1 base, leaving 10 bases between them. DNA of the CDR3: TGCGCCAGCAGCCGCCTGACTGGGAACACCGGGGAGCTGTTTTTT. Protein sequence: CASSRLTGNTGELFF.

This sequence joins TRBV4-1 and TRBJ2-2, with 7 nucleotides matching TRBD2. CDR1 and CDR2 (germline): MGHRA, YSYEKL. The CDR3 consists of 17 residues. The J segment lost 1 base and the V segment lost 4 bases, leaving 9 bases of the junction unmatched. The CDR3 DNA sequence: TGCGCCAGCAGCCTACCCGCTCGGGGGGTGAACACCGGGGAGCTGTTTTTT. This translates into CASSLPARGVNTGELFF.